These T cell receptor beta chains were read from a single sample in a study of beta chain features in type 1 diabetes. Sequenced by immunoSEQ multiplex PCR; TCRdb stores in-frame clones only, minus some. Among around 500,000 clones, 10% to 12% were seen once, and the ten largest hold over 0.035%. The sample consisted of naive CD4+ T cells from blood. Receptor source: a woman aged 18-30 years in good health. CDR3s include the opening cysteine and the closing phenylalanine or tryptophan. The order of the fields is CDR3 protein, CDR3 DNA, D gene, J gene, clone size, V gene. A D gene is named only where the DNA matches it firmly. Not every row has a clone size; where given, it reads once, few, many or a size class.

CASSFLSHNEQFF | TGTGCCAGCAGCTTTCTATCGCACAATGAGCAGTTCTTC | - | TRBJ2-1 | - | TRBV7-3
CASSVEGHNNEQFF | TGTGCCAGCAGCGTAGAGGGACATAACAATGAGCAGTTCTTC | - | TRBJ2-1 | few | TRBV9
CASSMDPGSYEQYF | TGTGCCAGCAGCATGGACCCAGGCTCCTACGAGCAGTACTTC | - | TRBJ2-7 | - | TRBV7-9
CSVVSSGANVLTF | TGCAGCGTTGTAAGCTCTGGGGCCAACGTCCTGACTTTC | - | TRBJ2-6 | - | TRBV29-1
CASIPASGSYNEQFF | TGTGCCAGCATACCGGCTAGCGGGTCCTACAATGAGCAGTTCTTC | TRBD2 | TRBJ2-1 | few | TRBV2
CASSLTGTANTEAFF | TGTGCCAGCTCACTTACAGGGACAGCCAACACTGAAGCTTTCTTT | TRBD1 | TRBJ1-1 | - | TRBV18
CASSSREREQYF | TGTGCCAGCAGCTCGCGGGAGAGGGAGCAGTACTTC | TRBD2 | TRBJ2-7 | - | TRBV7-9
CASSFHDNSPLHF | TGTGCCAGCAGCTTCCATGATAATTCACCCCTCCACTTT | - | TRBJ1-6 | few | TRBV5-4
CASSQGLGGRSEKLFF | TGCGCCAGCAGCCAAGGCCTAGGGGGCCGATCTGAAAAACTGTTTTTT | TRBD1 | TRBJ1-4 | few | TRBV4-3
CASSLGRPYSYGYTF | TGTGCCAGCAGCTTGGGTCGTCCCTATAGCTATGGCTACACCTTC | - | TRBJ1-2 | once | TRBV5-4
CSVGNYGYTF | TGCAGCGTTGGTAACTATGGCTACACCTTC | - | TRBJ1-2 | - | TRBV29-1
CASTGPQETQYF | TGTGCCAGTACAGGACCCCAAGAGACCCAGTACTTC | - | TRBJ2-5 | few | TRBV19
CASSLNAGVGDTQYF | TGTGCCAGCAGCTTAAATGCGGGAGTGGGAGATACGCAGTATTTT | TRBD2 | TRBJ2-3 | - | TRBV7-3
CASSTQGDTQYF | TGCGCCAGCAGCACACAGGGAGATACGCAGTATTTT | - | TRBJ2-3 | few | TRBV5-1
CAWTQLAASYNEQFF | TGTGCCTGGACCCAACTAGCGGCTTCCTACAATGAGCAGTTCTTC | TRBD2 | TRBJ2-1 | few | TRBV30
CASSVIAEAFF | TGTGCCAGCAGCGTTATTGCTGAAGCTTTCTTT | - | TRBJ1-1 | - | TRBV7-9
CASSPAGDKETQYF | TGTGCCAGCAGCCCGGCGGGGGATAAAGAGACCCAGTACTTC | TRBD2 | TRBJ2-5 | few | TRBV28
CASSVELSGTGGNEQFF | TGTGCCAGCAGCGTAGAACTCTCCGGGACAGGGGGCAATGAGCAGTTCTTC | TRBD1 | TRBJ2-1 | few | TRBV9
CASSLSAASRETQYF | TGTGCCAGCAGTTTATCCGCCGCCAGCAGAGAGACCCAGTACTTC | - | TRBJ2-5 | few | TRBV27
CASSSTVNTEAFF | TGTGCCAGCAGCTCGACAGTCAACACTGAAGCTTTCTTT | - | TRBJ1-1 | - | TRBV7-3
CASSNGQPAKLFF | TGTGCCAGCAGCAACGGACAGCCGGCAAAACTGTTTTTT | - | TRBJ1-4 | few | TRBV21-1
CASSLAAGTGTDTQYF | TGTGCCAGCAGCTTAGCGGCGGGCACAGGCACAGATACGCAGTATTTT | - | TRBJ2-3 | - | TRBV7-2
CASSTGTRQETQYF | TGTGCCAGCAGCACCGGGACTAGGCAAGAGACCCAGTACTTC | TRBD2 | TRBJ2-5 | - | TRBV5-4
CASSYGGPTKNIQYF | TGTGCCAGCAGTTACGGGGGGCCTACCAAAAACATTCAGTACTTC | - | TRBJ2-4 | few | TRBV6-6
CASSLSSAGGYF | TGTGCCAGCAGTTTATCGTCGGCAGGGGGGTATTTT | TRBD1 | TRBJ2-3 | - | TRBV28
CASSSGDRESTEAFF | TGTGCCAGCAGCTCAGGGGACAGGGAGTCCACTGAAGCTTTCTTT | TRBD1 | TRBJ1-1 | few | TRBV7-9
CASSSSTGGEKYYEQYF | TGTGCCAGCAGCTCAAGCACAGGGGGAGAGAAGTATTACGAGCAGTACTTC | TRBD1 | TRBJ2-7 | - | TRBV4-2
CASSLVRTDTQYF | TGTGCCAGCAGCTTAGTTAGAACAGATACGCAGTATTTT | - | TRBJ2-3 | few | TRBV7-2
CASSLGPAGQGGNEQFF | TGTGCCAGCAGCTTAGGACCTGCGGGACAGGGGGGAAATGAGCAGTTCTTC | TRBD1 | TRBJ2-1 | few | TRBV11-2
CASSVDSGGSETQYF | TGTGCCAGCAGTGTGGATAGCGGGGGTTCAGAGACCCAGTACTTC | TRBD2 | TRBJ2-5 | few | TRBV6-1
CASSLDGQGRTDTQYF | TGTGCCAGCAGCTTAGATGGACAGGGTCGCACAGATACGCAGTATTTT | TRBD1 | TRBJ2-3 | few | TRBV7-9
CASSVTTPDTQYF | TGTGCCAGCAGTGTGACAACCCCAGATACGCAGTATTTT | - | TRBJ2-3 | few | TRBV25-1
CASRGQGAWQFF | TGTGCCAGCAGAGGACAGGGGGCTTGGCAGTTCTTC | TRBD1 | TRBJ2-1 | few | TRBV28
CASRLSGSNTGELFF | TGTGCCAGCAGGCTTAGCGGGAGCAACACCGGGGAGCTGTTTTTT | TRBD2 | TRBJ2-2 | few | TRBV7-9
CASSTQGTGYEQYF | TGTGCCAGCAGCACACAGGGCACGGGCTACGAGCAGTACTTC | - | TRBJ2-7 | few | TRBV7-2
CASSGQGYGYTF | TGTGCCAGCAGCGGACAGGGCTATGGCTACACCTTC | TRBD1 | TRBJ1-2 | - | TRBV28
CASDSSTYRNQPQHF | TGTGCCAGCGATTCCTCGACCTATCGCAATCAGCCCCAGCATTTT | - | TRBJ1-5 | - | TRBV28
CASSVGAVRFDTQYF | TGTGCCAGCAGCGTAGGGGCGGTCCGCTTCGATACGCAGTATTTT | - | TRBJ2-3 | - | TRBV9
CASSVEPGGNYGYTF | TGTGCCAGCAGCGTAGAACCAGGGGGCAACTATGGCTACACCTTC | TRBD1 | TRBJ1-2 | - | TRBV9
CAISETGRGQFF | TGTGCCATCAGTGAGACAGGGCGCGGGCAGTTCTTC | - | TRBJ2-1 | few | TRBV10-3
CASSKELNTEAFF | TGTGCCAGCAGTAAGGAGCTGAACACTGAAGCTTTCTTT | - | TRBJ1-1 | - | TRBV2
CASSTGVPGQFF | TGTGCCAGCAGCACAGGGGTCCCAGGGCAGTTCTTC | TRBD1 | TRBJ2-1 | few | TRBV11-2
CSVAHGRDSGNTIYF | TGCAGCGTCGCCCATGGCAGGGACTCTGGAAACACCATATATTTT | - | TRBJ1-3 | - | TRBV29-1
CASSLVGAGGTYNEQFF | TGTGCCAGCAGCTTAGTAGGAGCGGGGGGTACCTACAATGAGCAGTTCTTC | TRBD2 | TRBJ2-1 | - | TRBV7-2
CASRGSGASTDTQYF | TGTGCCAGCAGGGGGAGCGGGGCTAGCACAGATACGCAGTATTTT | TRBD2 | TRBJ2-3 | - | TRBV6-1
CASSRDRENEQFF | TGTGCCAGCAGCCGGGACAGGGAAAATGAGCAGTTCTTC | TRBD1 | TRBJ2-1 | - | TRBV11-1
CASSLGLANPSYEQYF | TGTGCCAGCAGCTTAGGGTTAGCCAACCCTTCCTACGAGCAGTACTTC | - | TRBJ2-7 | - | TRBV7-2
CASLDSAETQYF | TGTGCCAGCTTAGACAGTGCAGAGACCCAGTACTTC | - | TRBJ2-5 | few | TRBV7-9
CAWSPGTTGQDQPQHF | TGTGCCTGGAGTCCCGGTACGACAGGGCAGGATCAGCCCCAGCATTTT | TRBD1 | TRBJ1-5 | - | TRBV30
CASSLSGTTNTEAFF | TGTGCCAGCTCACTCTCCGGGACAACGAACACTGAAGCTTTCTTT | - | TRBJ1-1 | few | TRBV18
CASSPSRRGVETQYF | TGTGCCAGCAGCCCCAGCCGGCGGGGTGTGGAGACCCAGTACTTC | - | TRBJ2-5 | - | TRBV7-2
CASSIYTGELFF | TGTGCCAGCAGTATTTACACCGGGGAGCTGTTTTTT | - | TRBJ2-2 | few | TRBV28
CASSPGSSTYEQYF | TGTGCCAGCTCACCAGGATCCTCAACCTACGAGCAGTACTTC | - | TRBJ2-7 | few | TRBV18
CASSKGAGGRNIQYF | TGTGCCAGCAGCAAAGGGGCAGGCGGGAGAAACATTCAGTACTTC | TRBD2 | TRBJ2-4 | - | TRBV7-2
CASSLVGQNTGELFF | TGCGCCAGCAGCTTGGTGGGACAGAACACCGGGGAGCTGTTTTTT | - | TRBJ2-2 | few | TRBV5-1